This TCR beta chain came from a study of monozygotic twins with inflammatory bowel disease. From germline, CDR1 is KGHSH and CDR2 LQKENI. The CDR3 runs 13 residues. No T cells were sorted before total RNA was taken from whole blood. Following a re-call of the 5' RACE reads, TCRdb has one entry per CDR3 protein and lacks DNA. In total, the table holds about 210,000 distinct CDR3 sequences. The chain links TRBV18 to TRBJ1-2. Source material: blood. The receptor was derived from a human donor with ulcerative colitis or Crohn's disease, or a healthy co-twin of an affected twin (not recorded which). CDR3 sequence reads: CASSPRGNYGYTF.